A selection of T cell receptor beta chains follows, all from one sample in a study of radiotherapy plus CTLA-4 blockade in lung cancer. Sequencing was performed with immunoSEQ multiplex PCR; in TCRdb, only in-frame clones are kept and a portion is missing. Counted here are around 100,000 clones, roughly 77% occurring once; the ten biggest clones make up 3% to 4%. The starting material was peripheral blood, obtained from a patient treated with radiotherapy plus ipilimumab. The source of these receptors is a human donor with non-small cell lung cancer that progressed on radiotherapy plus ipilimumab. Some clones in this sample may be carry-over from other donors' samples. Each CDR3 is given with its conserved first and last residue. The D gene is left open where the match is weak. Clone size is shown for a subset of rows, as once, few, many or a class of expanded clone.

V	D	size	J	DNA	CDR3
TRBV19	-	-	TRBJ1-5	TGTGCCAGTAGTATTGGCCACCCCGGGGAGCCCCAGCATTTT	CASSIGHPGEPQHF
TRBV27	-	once	TRBJ2-6	TGTGCCAGCAAAAGGGCAGACTCTGGGGCCAACGTCCTGACTTTC	CASKRADSGANVLTF
TRBV7-9	TRBD1	-	TRBJ1-4	TGTGCCAGCAGCCCGACAGGGGGCCATGAAAAACTGTTTTTT	CASSPTGGHEKLFF
TRBV7-2	TRBD2	-	TRBJ2-3	TGTGCCAGCAGCTTAGTGGCTAGCGGGGTTGTAGATACGCAGTATTTT	CASSLVASGVVDTQYF
TRBV11-3	-	-	TRBJ2-7	TGTGCCAGCAGCTTAAGGCGCGGGTCGGACGAGCAGTACTTC	CASSLRRGSDEQYF
TRBV7-3	-	-	TRBJ2-5	TGTGCCAGCAGCTTAACAGGGGAAGAGACCCAGTACTTC	CASSLTGEETQYF
TRBV7-9	-	-	TRBJ2-1	TGTGCCAGCAGCCCGGCATCTGGGGTAAATGAGCAGTTCTTC	CASSPASGVNEQFF
TRBV5-4	-	-	TRBJ2-5	TGTGCCAGCAGCTTGAAAGGAGGAGAGACCCAGTACTTC	CASSLKGGETQYF
TRBV27	TRBD1	-	TRBJ1-5	TGTGCCAGCAGTTTTACTCGCCTTTACAGGGGGGGAAAGCAGCCCCAGCATTTT	CASSFTRLYRGGKQPQHF
TRBV10-3	TRBD2	-	TRBJ2-7	TGTGCCATCAGTGAGATTGGGGCGGGGGGGCCTCGAGAGCAGTACTTC	CAISEIGAGGPREQYF
TRBV4-2	-	-	TRBJ2-2	TGTGCCAGCAGCCAAGAACAGGGGCGGGGTGAGCTGTTTTTT	CASSQEQGRGELFF
TRBV15	-	-	TRBJ2-3	TGTGCCACCAGCAGAGATCGTGCAGTAGCAGATACGCAGTATTTT	CATSRDRAVADTQYF
TRBV5-5	-	-	TRBJ1-6	TGTGCCAGCAGCTTGGTGGGGGGCGCCTATAATTCACCCCTCCACTTT	CASSLVGGAYNSPLHF
TRBV4-1	-	-	TRBJ1-1	TGCGCCAGCAGCCCCCTGGGAGCCCCCAAATTAAACACTGAAGCTTTCTTT	CASSPLGAPKLNTEAFF
TRBV6-1	-	-	TRBJ1-5	TGTGCCAGCAGGAGGGGGGTAGGGGACAATCAGCCCCAGCATTTT	CASRRGVGDNQPQHF
TRBV4-1	-	medium-sized	TRBJ1-3	TGCGCCAGCAGCCAGTCACAGGGTACTGGAAACACCATATATTTT	CASSQSQGTGNTIYF
TRBV7-2	-	-	TRBJ1-5	TGTGCCAGCAGCTTAGCCCCAGGGGAAAATCAGCCCCAGCATTTT	CASSLAPGENQPQHF
TRBV7-9	-	-	TRBJ1-3	TGTGCCAGCAGCTTAGTTGAAAACACCATATATTTT	CASSLVENTIYF
TRBV6-5	-	-	TRBJ2-2	TGTGCCAGCAGTGAATACGGGGAGCTGTTTTTT	CASSEYGELFF